These 10 T cell receptor beta chains originate from one sample sequenced in a study of T cells in Graves' hyperthyroidism and ophthalmopathy. RNA transcripts provided the source from which TCR beta CDR3 regions were amplified. HTBI primers were employed in a first-round RT-PCR of the TCR CDR3. TCRdb recomputed calls from the multiplex PCR reads with MiXCR, one row per CDR3 protein. The sample shows approximately 610,000 distinct CDR3 sequences, roughly 17% of them seen only once. Sequenced: blood. These receptors came from a young woman with Graves' hyperthyroidism.

This clonotype was counted ten times or more. This chain uses TRBV2 with TRBJ1-2; TRBD1 matches at 7 bases. CDR1 and CDR2 from the germline V gene are SNHLY and FYNNEI. The CDR3 is 14 amino acids. J gave up 4 bases and V 0 bases, and 2 bases lay outside the gene matches. CDR3 in DNA: TGTGCCAGCAGTGAAGCTGGGACAGTCTATGGCTACACCTTC. Its translation is CASSEAGTVYGYTF.

This clonotype was counted between two and nine times. The V gene is TRBV27, the J gene TRBJ2-7, with TRBD2 matching 11 bases. Germline V CDR1 and CDR2: MNHEY, SMNVEV (reference sequence). Trimming cost V 3 bases and J 2 bases; bases outside gene matches: 6. The CDR3 is 16 amino acids. CDR3 sequence reads: CASSFSTSGTPYEQYF. The CDR3 nucleotides are TGTGCCAGCAGTTTTTCGACTAGCGGGACCCCCTACGAGCAGTACTTC.

This clonotype showed up just a few times. J is TRBJ1-1 and V is TRBV14; D remains unclear. The germline V gene has CDR1 SGHDN and CDR2 FVKESK. V was shortened by 1 base and J by 6 bases, with 9 bases between the two germline ends. The CDR3 has 13 residues. CDR3 region: CASSQVWSAEAFF. The CDR3 coding sequence is TGTGCCAGCAGCCAAGTCTGGTCCGCTGAAGCTTTCTTT.

The chain carries TRBV25-1 and TRBJ2-3, with no clear D. This CDR3 is 14 amino acids long. V was shortened by 3 bases and J by 3 bases, with 10 bases between the two germline ends. Germline assignment: CDR1 MGHDK and CDR2 SYGVNS. The CDR3 sequence: CASSELIETDTQYF. CDR3 nucleotides: TGTGCCAGCAGTGAGCTGATAGAGACAGATACGCAGTATTTT. The whole variable domain, filled in from reference TRBV25-1 and TRBJ2-3, reads EADIYQTPRYLVIGTGKKITLECSQTMGHDKMYWYQQDPGMELHLIHYSYGVNSTEKGDLSSESTVSRIRTEHFPLTLESARPSHTSQYLCASSELIETDTQYFGPGTRLTVL.

As for this clonotype: This may come from a read error, since a much larger clone is one base off. The chain links TRBV11-3 to TRBJ1-1; D unclear. This CDR3 region has 16 residues. CDR1 and CDR2 (germline): SGHNT, YENEEA. V was cut by 1 base and J by 1 base, with 13 bases left in between. CDR3 DNA sequence: TGTGCCAGCAGCTTAGGTTTACGGGAACCGAACACTGAAGCTTTCTTT. It codes for CASSLGLREPNTEAFF.

The V and J genes are TRBV2 and TRBJ1-2, with D maybe TRBD1 (5 bases). There are 13 residues in the CDR3. Trimming pared 6 bases from V and 4 bases from J, leaving 12 bases between. Germline loops: CDR1 SNHLY, CDR2 FYNNEI. CDR3 in amino acids: CASRGDVGYGYTF. The CDR3 nucleotides read TGTGCCAGCAGGGGGGATGTCGGCTATGGCTACACCTTC.

To note about this clonotype: One base away lies a much larger clone, so this may be a sequencing read error. This chain connects TRBV24-1 to TRBJ2-1; TRBD1 agrees at 10 bases. Germline V gives CDR1 KGHDR, CDR2 SFDVKD. This CDR3 has 18 residues. In DNA, the CDR3 is TGTGCCACCAGTGATTTAGACTACCGGGACAGGGGACGCAATGAGCGGTTCTTC. Translating gives CATSDLDYRDRGRNERFF.

V is TRBV20-1 and J is TRBJ2-2; 13 nucleotides agree with TRBD2. The CDR3 runs to 16 residues. Germline CDR1 is DFQATT and CDR2 is SNEGSKA (reference sequence). CDR3 in DNA: TGCAGCGCTGAAACTAGCGGGGGGGCGAACACCGGGGAGCTGTTTTTT. Its translation: CSAETSGGANTGELFF.

This clonotype was recorded at least ten times. The V gene is TRBV12-3 or TRBV12-4, the J gene TRBJ1-1, with D tentatively TRBD1 (5 bases). Trimming cost V 1 base and J 4 bases, with 10 bases left between them. The CDR3 sequence is 14 residues long. The CDR3 nucleotides are TGTGCCAGCAGTTTAGAGGGGTGGGGCACTGAAGCTTTCTTT. Its protein is CASSLEGWGTEAFF.

This clonotype was found many times. The chain joins TRBV12-3 or TRBV12-4 to TRBJ2-5, with D perhaps matching TRBD1 (6 bases). Trimming stripped 3 bases from V and 5 bases from J, with 13 bases between. The CDR3 length is 14 residues. The CDR3 protein is CASSFDPRGETQYF. The CDR3 region has the DNA TGTGCCAGCAGTTTTGATCCGAGGGGGGAGACCCAGTACTTC.